These 9 T cell receptor beta chains originate from one sample sequenced in a study of a mutant IDH1 vaccine in newly diagnosed glioma. Sample time point: baseline, week 1 (first vaccination visit). Treatment meaning: pre-vaccination baseline after standard-of-care therapy. The data were produced by immunoSEQ multiplex PCR, yet TCRdb's version contains in-frame clones alone and is incomplete. The sample shows some 100,000 clones, around four fifths of them seen only once. The sample in question was PBMCs, obtained from a glioma patient treated with radiotherapy, temozolomide or both. The receptors here all came from a woman between 45 and 65 years old with glioma.

The genes are TRBV9 and TRBJ2-2, with D perhaps assigned TRBD1 or TRBD2 (5 bases each). Germline V gene sequence: CDR1 SGDLS, CDR2 YYNGEE. CDR3 length: 17 residues. V shed 5 bases and J shed 0 bases, with 17 bases lying between them. The DNA for the CDR3 is TGTGCCAGCAGTCCCGGGGCAGTCCATACGAACACCGGGGAGCTGTTTTTT. Translating gives CASSPGAVHTNTGELFF. Looking up the rest from reference TRBV9 and TRBJ2-2 gives the full variable domain: DSGVTQTPKHLITATGQRVTLRCSPRSGDLSVYWYQQSLDQGLQFLIQYYNGEERAKGNILERFSAQQFPDLHSELNLSSLELGDSALYFCASSPGAVHTNTGELFFGEGSRLTVL.

This sequence joins TRBV5-5 and TRBJ2-7; D not certain. Germline values: CDR1 SGHKS, CDR2 YYEKEE (reference sequence). Between the trimmed V and J ends, which lost 0 bases and 4 bases, there was a span of 2 bases. The CDR3 covers 11 residues. CDR3 protein: CASSLEYEQYF. The CDR3 DNA reads as TGTGCCAGCAGCTTGGAGTACGAGCAGTACTTC.

The chain employs TRBV27 and TRBJ1-6; 7 bases fit TRBD1. Germline V gene data show CDR1 as MNHEY and CDR2 as SMNVEV (reference sequence). CDR3 length: 19 amino acids. Unmatched junction bases numbered 15, after V lost 0 bases and J lost 7 bases. As DNA, the CDR3 is TGTGCCAGCAGTTTATCGGGGTATTCCACCGGGACAGCAAATTCACCCCTCCACTTT. This encodes CASSLSGYSTGTANSPLHF.

The J gene is TRBJ2-7, the V gene TRBV7-9; D unresolved. Deletions cut 5 bases from V and 7 bases from J, with 18 bases between. The CDR3 length is 14 residues. CDR1 and CDR2 (germline): SEHNR, FQNEAQ (reference sequence). DNA of the CDR3: TGTGCCAGCAGCAGTCACGGCAGAGAAGGAGAGCAGTACTTC. Protein product: CASSSHGREGEQYF. The full variable domain, with the rest looked up from reference TRBV7-9 and TRBJ2-7, is DTGVSQNPRHKITKRGQNVTFRCDPISEHNRLYWYRQTLGQGPEFLTYFQNEAQLEKSRLLSDRFSAERPKGSFSTLEIQRTEQGDSAMYLCASSSHGREGEQYFGPGTRLTVT.

This clone is a singleton in its sample. The chain employs TRBV5-6 and TRBJ1-1; D remains ambiguous. The CDR3 has 15 residues. With 1 base removed from V and 1 base from J, the gap between germline ends came to 11 bases. CDR1 is SGHDT, CDR2 YYEEEE, per germline. CDR3 nucleotides: TGTGCCAGCAGCTTGCCGGACTCGAAGAACACTGAAGCTTTCTTT. This translates into CASSLPDSKNTEAFF.

CDR3 in DNA: TGTGCCAGCAGTGAACAGGGGGTCTCTTATAATTCACCCCTCCACTTT. It codes for CASSEQGVSYNSPLHF. The chain recombines TRBV6-1 with TRBJ1-6, with TRBD1 matching 7 bases. This CDR3 is built from 16 residues. In germline, CDR1 is MNHNS, CDR2 SASEGT. Trimming cost V 2 bases and J 4 bases; bases outside gene matches: 5.

The V call is TRBV6-5, the J call TRBJ1-5; D is possibly TRBD1 (6 bases). The CDR3 is 13 amino acids. Germline CDR1 and CDR2: MNHEY and SVGAGI. V was clipped by 5 bases and J by 4 bases, with 9 bases between them. The CDR3 sequence: CASSGQQNQPQHF. The CDR3 DNA sequence: TGTGCCAGCAGTGGACAGCAAAATCAGCCCCAGCATTTT.

The rearrangement joins TRBV18 to TRBJ1-2, with 7 bases matching TRBD1. Trimming at V came to 3 bases and at J to 0 bases, leaving 4 bases not matched to a gene. Germline CDR1 and CDR2: KGHSH and LQKENI. The CDR3 totals 15 residues. The DNA of the CDR3 is TGTGCCAGCTCACCGCGGGACAGAGCTAACTATGGCTACACCTTC. It translates to CASSPRDRANYGYTF.

The genes are TRBV6-5 and TRBJ1-6, with D possibly matching TRBD1 (5 bases). The CDR3 length is 13 residues. The germline CDR1 and CDR2 sequences are MNHEY and SVGAGI. The V gene lost 4 bases and the J gene lost 9 bases, with 10 bases spanning the gap. The CDR3 reads CASSSGGGSPLHF. CDR3 bases: TGTGCCAGCAGTTCGGGGGGGGGTTCACCCCTCCACTTT.